One TCR beta chain is described in this entry. The data were obtained in a study of shared clonotypes between healthy human individuals. Naive CD8 cells, CD45RO-negative and positively selected for CCR7, excluded terminally differentiated effector memory CD45RA+ cells. TCRdb's copy holds only in-frame clones and misses some; the assay was immunoSEQ multiplex PCR. The sample carries about 1,900,000 clones, about 95% recorded once. V lost 3 bases and J lost 3; bases outside the gene matches: 0. The CDR3 spans 13 residues. Germline-derived CDR1 and CDR2 are MDHEN and SYDVKM. What was sequenced was naive CD8+ T cells sorted from blood. The clonotype comes from a man between 18 and 35 years old in good health. The chain combines TRBV28 with TRBJ2-5; 8 bases match TRBD2. CDR3 in DNA: TGTGCCAGCAGTTTTAGCGGGGAAGAGACCCAGTACTTC. It yields the protein CASSFSGEETQYF.